The T cell receptor beta chain under discussion was sequenced for a study of T cell therapy after organ transplantation. The germline gives CDR1 MNHNS, CDR2 SASEGT. The CDR3 consists of 13 residues. V was cut by 2 bases and J by 7 bases, with 11 bases left in between. About this clone itself: Its antigen is not known.

Clones were read by immunoSEQ multiplex PCR, and TCRdb kept only the in-frame ones, dropping some. The sample carries approximately 52,000 clones, around 93% recorded once. The TCR comes from a human patient who had received a solid organ transplant and had CMV disease. The source was CD8+ T cells from blood, collected before autologous CMV-specific T cell therapy. The chain combines TRBV6-1 with TRBJ2-5; unclear D gene. The CDR3 DNA sequence: TGTGCCAGCAGTGAATCGACGAGAGGGACCCAGTACTTC. Encoded protein: CASSESTRGTQYF.